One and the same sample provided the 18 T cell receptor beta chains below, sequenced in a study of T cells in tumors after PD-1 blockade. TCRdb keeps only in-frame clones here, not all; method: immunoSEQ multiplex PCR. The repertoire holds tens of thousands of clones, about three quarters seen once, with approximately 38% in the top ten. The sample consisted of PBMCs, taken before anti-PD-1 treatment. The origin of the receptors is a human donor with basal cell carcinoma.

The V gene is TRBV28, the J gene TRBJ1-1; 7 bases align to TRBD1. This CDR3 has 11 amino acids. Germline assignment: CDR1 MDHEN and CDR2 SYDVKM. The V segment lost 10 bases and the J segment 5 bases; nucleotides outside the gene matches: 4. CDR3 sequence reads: CATVDRTEAFF. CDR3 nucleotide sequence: TGTGCCACCGTGGACAGGACTGAAGCTTTCTTT.

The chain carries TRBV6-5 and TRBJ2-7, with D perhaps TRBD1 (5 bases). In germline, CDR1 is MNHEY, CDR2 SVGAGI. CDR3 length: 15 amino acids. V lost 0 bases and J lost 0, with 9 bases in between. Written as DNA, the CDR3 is TGTGCCAGCAGTTACTCGAAAGGGGCCTCCTACGAGCAGTACTTC. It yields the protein CASSYSKGASYEQYF.

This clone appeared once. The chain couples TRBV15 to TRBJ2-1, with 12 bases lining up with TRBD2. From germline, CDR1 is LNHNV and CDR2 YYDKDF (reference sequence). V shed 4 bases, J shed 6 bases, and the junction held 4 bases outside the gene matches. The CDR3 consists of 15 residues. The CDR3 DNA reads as TGTGCCACCAGCATTCTAGCGGGAGGGATCAATGAGCAGTTCTTC. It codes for CATSILAGGINEQFF.

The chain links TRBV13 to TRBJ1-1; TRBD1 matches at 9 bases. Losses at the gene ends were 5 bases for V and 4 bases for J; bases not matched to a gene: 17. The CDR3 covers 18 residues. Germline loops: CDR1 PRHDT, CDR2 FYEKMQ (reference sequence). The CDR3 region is CASSPRNRDRVAGTEAFF. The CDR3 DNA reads TGTGCCAGCAGCCCGCGAAACCGGGACAGGGTTGCGGGCACTGAAGCTTTCTTT.

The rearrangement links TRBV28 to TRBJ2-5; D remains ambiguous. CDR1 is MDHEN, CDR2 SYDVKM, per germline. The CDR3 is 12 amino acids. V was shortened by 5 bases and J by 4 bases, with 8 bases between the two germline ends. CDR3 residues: CASSPNGETQYF. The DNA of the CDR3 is TGTGCCAGCAGTCCCAACGGAGAGACCCAGTACTTC.

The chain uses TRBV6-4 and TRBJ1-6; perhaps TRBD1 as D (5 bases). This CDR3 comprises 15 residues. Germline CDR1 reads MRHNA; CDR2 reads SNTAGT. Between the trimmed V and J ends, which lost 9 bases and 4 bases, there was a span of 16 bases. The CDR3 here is CASEPGTAYNSPLHF. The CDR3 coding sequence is TGTGCCAGTGAACCCGGGACGGCTTATAATTCACCCCTCCACTTT.

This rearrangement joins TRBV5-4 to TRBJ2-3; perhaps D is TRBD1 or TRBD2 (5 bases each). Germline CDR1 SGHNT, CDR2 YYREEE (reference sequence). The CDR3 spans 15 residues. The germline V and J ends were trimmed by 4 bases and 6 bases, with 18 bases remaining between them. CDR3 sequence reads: CASSPGSGRRDTQYF. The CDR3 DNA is TGTGCCAGCAGCCCGGGGTCGGGGCGCAGGGATACGCAGTATTTT. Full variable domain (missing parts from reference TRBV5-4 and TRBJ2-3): ETGVTQSPTHLIKTRGQQVTLRCSSQSGHNTVSWYQQALGQGPQFIFQYYREEENGRGNFPPRFSGLQFPNYSSELNVNALELDDSALYLCASSPGSGRRDTQYFGPGTRLTVL.

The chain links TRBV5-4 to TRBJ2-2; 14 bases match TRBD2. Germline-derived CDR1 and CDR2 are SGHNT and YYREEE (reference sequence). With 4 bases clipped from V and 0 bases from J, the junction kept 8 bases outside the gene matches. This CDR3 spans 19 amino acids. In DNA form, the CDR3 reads TGTGCCAGCAGCGCTCCGGGACTAGCGGGAGCTTCGAACACCGGGGAGCTGTTTTTT. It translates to CASSAPGLAGASNTGELFF.

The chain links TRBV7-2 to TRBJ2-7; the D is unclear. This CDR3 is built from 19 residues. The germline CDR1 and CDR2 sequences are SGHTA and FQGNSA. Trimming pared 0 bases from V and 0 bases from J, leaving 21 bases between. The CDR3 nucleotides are TGTGCCAGCAGCTTAGCCGTGTTTCTTCGGGCTCTTTGCTCCTACGAGCAGTACTTC. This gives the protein CASSLAVFLRALCSYEQYF.

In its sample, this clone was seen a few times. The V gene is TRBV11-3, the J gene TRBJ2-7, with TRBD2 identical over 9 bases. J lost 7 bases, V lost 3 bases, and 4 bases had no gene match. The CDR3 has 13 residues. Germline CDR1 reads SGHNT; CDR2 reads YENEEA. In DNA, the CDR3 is TGTGCCAGCAGCTTTGGCGGGAGGGGGGAGCAGTACTTC. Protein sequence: CASSFGGRGEQYF.

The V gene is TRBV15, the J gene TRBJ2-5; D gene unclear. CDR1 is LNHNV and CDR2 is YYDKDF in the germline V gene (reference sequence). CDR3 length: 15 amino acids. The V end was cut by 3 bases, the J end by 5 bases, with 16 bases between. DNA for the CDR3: TGTGCCACCAGCAGCATTCGCCGGGCGAAGGAGACCCAGTACTTC. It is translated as CATSSIRRAKETQYF.

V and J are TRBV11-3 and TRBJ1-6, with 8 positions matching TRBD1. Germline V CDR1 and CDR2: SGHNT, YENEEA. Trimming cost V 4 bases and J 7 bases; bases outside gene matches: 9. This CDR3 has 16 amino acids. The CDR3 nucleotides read TGTGCCAGCAGCTCGAGTGCGACAGGGGCGAATTCACCCCTCCACTTT. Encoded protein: CASSSSATGANSPLHF.

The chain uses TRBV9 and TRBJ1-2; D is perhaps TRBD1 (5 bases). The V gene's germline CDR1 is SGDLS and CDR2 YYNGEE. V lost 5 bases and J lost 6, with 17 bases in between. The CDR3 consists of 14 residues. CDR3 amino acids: CASRGFEGSHGYTF. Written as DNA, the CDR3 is TGTGCCAGCAGGGGGTTCGAGGGGAGCCATGGCTACACCTTC. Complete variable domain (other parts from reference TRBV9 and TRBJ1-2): DSGVTQTPKHLITATGQRVTLRCSPRSGDLSVYWYQQSLDQGLQFLIQYYNGEERAKGNILERFSAQQFPDLHSELNLSSLELGDSALYFCASRGFEGSHGYTFGSGTRLTVV.

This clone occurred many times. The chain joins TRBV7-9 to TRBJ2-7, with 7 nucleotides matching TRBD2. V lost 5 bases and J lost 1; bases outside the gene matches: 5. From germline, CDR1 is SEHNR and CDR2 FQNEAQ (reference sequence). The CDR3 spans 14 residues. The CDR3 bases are TGTGCCAGCAGCCCCGGGGAGGGGTCCTACGAGCAGTACTTC. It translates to CASSPGEGSYEQYF.

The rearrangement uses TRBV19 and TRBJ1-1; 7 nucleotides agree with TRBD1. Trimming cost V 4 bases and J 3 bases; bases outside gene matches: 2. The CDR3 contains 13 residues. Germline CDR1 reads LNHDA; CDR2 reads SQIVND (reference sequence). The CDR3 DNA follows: TGTGCCAGTAGTACACAGGGGCACACTGAAGCTTTCTTT. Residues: CASSTQGHTEAFF.

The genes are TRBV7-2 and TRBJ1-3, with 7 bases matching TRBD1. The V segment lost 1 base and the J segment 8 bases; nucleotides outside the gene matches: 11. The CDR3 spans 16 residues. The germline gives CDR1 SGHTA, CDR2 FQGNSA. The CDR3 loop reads CASSLVGTDIWDTIYF. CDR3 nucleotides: TGTGCCAGCAGCTTAGTTGGGACAGATATATGGGACACCATATATTTT.

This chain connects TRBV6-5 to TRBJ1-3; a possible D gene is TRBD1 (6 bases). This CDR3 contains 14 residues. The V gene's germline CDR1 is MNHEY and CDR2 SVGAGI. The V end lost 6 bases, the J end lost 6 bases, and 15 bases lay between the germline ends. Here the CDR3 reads CASRPPGGANTIYF. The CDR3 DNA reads TGTGCCAGCAGGCCCCCCGGGGGGGCAAACACCATATATTTT.

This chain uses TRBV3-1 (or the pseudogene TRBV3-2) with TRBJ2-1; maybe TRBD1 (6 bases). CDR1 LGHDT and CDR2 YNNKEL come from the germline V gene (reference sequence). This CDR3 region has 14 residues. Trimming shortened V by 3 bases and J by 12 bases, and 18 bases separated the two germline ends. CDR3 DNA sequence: TGTGCCAGCAGCCAGGGCATTACAGGGAAACGGCAGTTCTTC. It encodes CASSQGITGKRQFF.